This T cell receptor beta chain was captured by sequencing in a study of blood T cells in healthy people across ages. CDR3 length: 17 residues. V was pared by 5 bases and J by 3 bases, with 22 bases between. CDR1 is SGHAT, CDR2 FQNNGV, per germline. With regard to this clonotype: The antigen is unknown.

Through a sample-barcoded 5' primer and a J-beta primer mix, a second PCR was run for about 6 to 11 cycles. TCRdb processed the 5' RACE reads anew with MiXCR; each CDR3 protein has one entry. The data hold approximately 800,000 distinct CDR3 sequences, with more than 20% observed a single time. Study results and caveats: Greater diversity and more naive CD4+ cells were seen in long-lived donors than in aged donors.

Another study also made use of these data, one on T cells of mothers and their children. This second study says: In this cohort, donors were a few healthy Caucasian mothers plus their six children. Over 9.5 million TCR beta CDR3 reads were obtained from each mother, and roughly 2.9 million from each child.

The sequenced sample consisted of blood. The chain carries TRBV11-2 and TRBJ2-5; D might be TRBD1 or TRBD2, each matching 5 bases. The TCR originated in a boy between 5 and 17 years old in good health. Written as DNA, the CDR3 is TGTGCCAGCAGCCAGAGATTTGGGGGATTTCGAGAAGAGACCCAGTACTTC. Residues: CASSQRFGGFREETQYF.